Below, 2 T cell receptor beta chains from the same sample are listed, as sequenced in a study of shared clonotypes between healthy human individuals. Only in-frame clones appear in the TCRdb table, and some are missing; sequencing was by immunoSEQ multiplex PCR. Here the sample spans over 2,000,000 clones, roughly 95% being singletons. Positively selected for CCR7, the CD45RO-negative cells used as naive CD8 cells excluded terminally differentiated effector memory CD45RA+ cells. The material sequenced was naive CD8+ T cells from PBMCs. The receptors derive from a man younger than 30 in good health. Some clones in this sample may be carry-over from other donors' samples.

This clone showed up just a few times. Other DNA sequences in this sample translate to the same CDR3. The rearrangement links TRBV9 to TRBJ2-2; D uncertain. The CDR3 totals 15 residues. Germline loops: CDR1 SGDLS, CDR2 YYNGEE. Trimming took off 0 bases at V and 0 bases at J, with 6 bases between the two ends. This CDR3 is CASSVGPTNTGELFF. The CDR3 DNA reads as TGTGCCAGCAGCGTAGGGCCTACGAACACCGGGGAGCTGTTTTTT.

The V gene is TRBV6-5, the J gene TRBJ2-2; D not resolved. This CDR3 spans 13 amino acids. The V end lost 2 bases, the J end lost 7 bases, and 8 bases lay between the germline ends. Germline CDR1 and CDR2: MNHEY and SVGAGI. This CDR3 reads CASSYGFGGELFF. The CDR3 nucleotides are TGTGCCAGCAGTTACGGGTTTGGCGGGGAGCTGTTTTTT.